Presented here are 7 T cell receptor beta chains from one specimen sequenced in a study of T cell responses to AZD1222 COVID-19 vaccine. Libraries were prepared by immunoSEQ multiplex PCR; TCRdb keeps only in-frame clonotypes and omits some of them. This sample carries approximately 140,000 clones, about 90% of them seen once, and the ten largest clones take about 7.5%. Sequences were derived from peripheral blood, sampled 28 days after the second dose of the MenACWY control vaccine. All receptors derive from an adult who received the MenACWY meningococcal vaccine as a control.

This clone occurred a few times. V and J are TRBV7-2 and TRBJ2-7; 11 bases are shared with TRBD2. J was trimmed by 0 bases and V by 5 bases; bases with no gene match: 9. The CDR3 is 17 amino acids. From germline, CDR1 is SGHTA and CDR2 FQGNSA. The CDR3 sequence: CASSRLTSGSPSYEQYF. As DNA, the CDR3 is TGTGCCAGCAGCCGCCTAACTAGCGGGAGCCCCTCCTACGAGCAGTACTTC.

This chain uses TRBV7-9 with TRBJ2-7; 7 bases are a match to TRBD2. The length of the CDR3 is 13 residues. Trimming cost V 0 bases and J 5 bases; bases outside gene matches: 1. CDR1 and CDR2 (germline): SEHNR, FQNEAQ (reference sequence). The CDR3 sequence is CASSLAGGNEQYF. Written as DNA, the CDR3 is TGTGCCAGCAGCTTAGCGGGGGGGAACGAGCAGTACTTC.

The genes are TRBV5-1 and TRBJ2-1; D not resolved. V lost 0 bases to trimming and J lost 0 bases, with 10 bases between them. Germline CDR1 reads SGHRS; CDR2 reads YFSETQ. CDR3 length: 16 residues. The CDR3 loop is CASSLVSGSSYNEQFF. The CDR3 bases are TGCGCCAGCAGCTTGGTGTCCGGCAGCTCCTACAATGAGCAGTTCTTC.

V and J are TRBV6-5 and TRBJ1-4; D is unclear. Germline CDR1 MNHEY, CDR2 SVGAGI. CDR3 length equals 12 residues. The V gene lost 10 bases and the J gene lost 3 bases, with 9 bases spanning the gap. CDR3 nucleotide sequence: TGTGCCACCGCGCGTGCTAATGAAAAACTGTTTTTT. Translating gives CATARANEKLFF.

This chain joins TRBV12-3 or TRBV12-4 and TRBJ1-2; no reliable D call. V lost 5 bases and J lost 4, with 11 bases in between. This CDR3 contains 13 residues. CDR3 sequence: CASSPPATYGYTF. The CDR3 DNA reads TGTGCCAGCAGTCCCCCGGCCACCTATGGCTACACCTTC.

The chain carries TRBV12-3 or TRBV12-4 and TRBJ1-2; D uncertain. CDR3 length: 12 residues. Trimming removed 5 bases at V and 2 bases at J, with 6 bases between. As DNA, the CDR3 is TGTGCCAGCAGTGTCGGGAACTATGGCTACACCTTC. This sequence encodes CASSVGNYGYTF.

The CDR3 here is CASSIGNRNTEAFF. CDR3 bases: TGTGCCAGTAGTATAGGGAACAGGAACACTGAAGCTTTCTTT. This chain links TRBV19 with TRBJ1-1; D is undetermined. The CDR3 totals 14 residues. The germline V gene encodes CDR1 LNHDA and CDR2 SQIVND (reference sequence). V was pared by 1 base and J by 1 base, with 7 bases between. Supplemented by reference TRBV19 and TRBJ1-1, the full variable domain reads DGGITQSPKYLFRKEGQNVTLSCEQNLNHDAMYWYRQDPGQGLRLIYYSQIVNDFQKGDIAEGYSVSREKKESFPLTVTSAQKNPTAFYLCASSIGNRNTEAFFGQGTRLTVV.